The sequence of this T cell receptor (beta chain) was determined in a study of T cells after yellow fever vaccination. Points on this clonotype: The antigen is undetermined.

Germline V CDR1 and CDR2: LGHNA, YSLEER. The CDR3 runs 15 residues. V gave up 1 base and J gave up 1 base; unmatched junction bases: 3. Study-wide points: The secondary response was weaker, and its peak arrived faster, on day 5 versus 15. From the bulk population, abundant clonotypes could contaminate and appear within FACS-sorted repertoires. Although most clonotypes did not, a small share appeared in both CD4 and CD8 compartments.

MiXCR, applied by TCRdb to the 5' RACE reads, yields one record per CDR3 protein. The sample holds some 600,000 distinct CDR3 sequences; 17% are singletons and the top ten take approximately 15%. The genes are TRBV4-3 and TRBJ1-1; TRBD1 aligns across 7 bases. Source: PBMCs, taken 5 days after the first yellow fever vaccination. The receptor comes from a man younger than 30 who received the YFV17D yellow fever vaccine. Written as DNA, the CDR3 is TGCGCCAGCAGCCAAGTTCGGACAGGGAACACTGAAGCTTTCTTT. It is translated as CASSQVRTGNTEAFF.